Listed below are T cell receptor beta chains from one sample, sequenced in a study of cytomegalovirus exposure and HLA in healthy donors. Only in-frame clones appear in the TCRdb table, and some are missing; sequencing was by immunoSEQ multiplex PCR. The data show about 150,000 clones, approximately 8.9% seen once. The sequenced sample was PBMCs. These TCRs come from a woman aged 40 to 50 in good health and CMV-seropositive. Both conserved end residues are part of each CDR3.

CDR3aa: CASSLQGITEAFF
v_gene: TRBV14
j_gene: TRBJ1-1

CDR3aa: CASSPVIPGQGLNTEAFF
v_gene: TRBV18
j_gene: TRBJ1-1

CDR3aa: CASSRGGSLTEAFF
v_gene: TRBV19
j_gene: TRBJ1-1

CDR3aa: CASSGWTATNEKLFF
v_gene: TRBV7-9
j_gene: TRBJ1-4

CDR3aa: CASSPDQRTDTQYF
v_gene: TRBV5-4
j_gene: TRBJ2-3

CDR3aa: CASSPTTNTGELFF
v_gene: TRBV5-1
j_gene: TRBJ2-2

CDR3aa: CSVGLRGNGYTF
v_gene: TRBV29-1
j_gene: TRBJ1-2

CDR3aa: CASSLKPQWSGDTQYF
v_gene: TRBV7-3
j_gene: TRBJ2-3

CDR3aa: CAAQARGNTEAFF
v_gene: TRBV25-1
j_gene: TRBJ1-1

CDR3aa: CASRGDRTNYGYTF
v_gene: TRBV6-1
j_gene: TRBJ1-2

CDR3aa: CATSRDGGSEETQYF
v_gene: TRBV15
j_gene: TRBJ2-5

CDR3aa: CASSQSPGTGYNSPLHF
v_gene: TRBV14
j_gene: TRBJ1-6

CDR3aa: CATREGFEQYF
v_gene: TRBV6-5
j_gene: TRBJ2-7

CDR3aa: CASSLHSQETQYF
v_gene: TRBV5-5
j_gene: TRBJ2-5

CDR3aa: CASSESLRGGFNTEAFF
v_gene: TRBV6-1
j_gene: TRBJ1-1

CDR3aa: CASSFGQDTEAFF
v_gene: TRBV7-9
j_gene: TRBJ1-1